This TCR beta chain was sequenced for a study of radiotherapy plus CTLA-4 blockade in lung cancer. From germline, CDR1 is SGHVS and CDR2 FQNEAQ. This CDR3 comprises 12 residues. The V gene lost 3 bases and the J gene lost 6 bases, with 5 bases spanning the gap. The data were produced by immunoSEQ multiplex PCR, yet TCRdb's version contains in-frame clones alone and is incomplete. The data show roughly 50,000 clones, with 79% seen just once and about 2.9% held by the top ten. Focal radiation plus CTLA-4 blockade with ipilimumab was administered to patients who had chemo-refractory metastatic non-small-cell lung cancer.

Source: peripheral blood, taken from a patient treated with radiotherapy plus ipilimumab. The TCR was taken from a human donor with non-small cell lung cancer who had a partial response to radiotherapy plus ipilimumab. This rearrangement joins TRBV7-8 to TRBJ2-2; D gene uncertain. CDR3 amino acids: CASSFSPGELFF. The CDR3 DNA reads TGTGCCAGCAGCTTTTCTCCCGGGGAGCTGTTTTTT.